This T cell receptor (beta chain) appears in the sequencing data of a study of OX40 agonist ivuxolimab in advanced cancers. The wider study: The dose-escalation cohort was approximately 80% male, with a mean age of about 56 years, ranging roughly 23 to 90.

V lost 7 bases and J lost 7, with 23 bases in between. CDR1 is MNHEY, CDR2 SVGAGI, per germline. This CDR3 region has 15 residues. Sequenced by immunoSEQ multiplex PCR; TCRdb stores in-frame clones only, minus some. The data show 90,000 or so clones, 90% to 95% seen once. Notes on the study in general: The study found that CD8+ T cells averaged more expanded clones than CD4+.

Collection of blood occurred at baseline, at cycle 4 day 1, and at cycle 7 day 1. A word on this clone: Its antigen is as yet unknown.

The rearrangement uses TRBV6-5 and TRBJ2-7; D assignment may be TRBD1 or TRBD2 (5 bases each). The material was CD4+ or CD8+ T cells sorted from blood, obtained in a trial of the OX40 agonist ivuxolimab. The receptor's source is an adult with an advanced solid tumor such as melanoma, head and neck, liver or kidney cancer. The CDR3 DNA sequence: TGTGCCAGCACTACTGAGTCGGGACCTTTGAATGAGCAGTACTTC. Its protein product is CASTTESGPLNEQYF.